The 28 T cell receptor beta chains below come from one sample, sequenced in a study of shared clonotypes between healthy human individuals. Naive CD8 populations comprised CD45RO-negative cells positively selected for CCR7, excluding terminally differentiated effector memory CD45RA+ cells. Profiled with immunoSEQ multiplex PCR; TCRdb holds only in-frame clones, not every one. The repertoire holds some 2,100,000 clones, with approximately 94% as singletons. The sample comprised naive CD8+ T cells from PBMCs. The receptors derive from a man aged 18 to 30 in good health. Some clones in this sample may be carry-over from other donors' samples.

In regard to this clone: At the DNA level, this CDR3 is encoded by other sequences in the same sample as well. The genes are TRBV19 and TRBJ2-7; D gene unclear. V was pared by 6 bases and J by 0 bases, with 6 bases between. The CDR3 is 12 residues long. Germline V gene data show CDR1 as LNHDA and CDR2 as SQIVND (reference sequence). The CDR3 is CASSTSSYEQYF. The CDR3 coding sequence is TGTGCCAGTAGCACGAGCTCCTACGAGCAGTACTTC.

The J gene is TRBJ1-4, the V gene TRBV5-1; no reliable D call. Germline CDR1 SGHRS, CDR2 YFSETQ. The CDR3 is made up of 13 amino acids. Trimming pared 5 bases from V and 0 bases from J, leaving 5 bases between. CDR3 DNA sequence: TGCGCCAGCAGTATCTCAACTAATGAAAAACTGTTTTTT. Translating gives CASSISTNEKLFF.

V and J are TRBV7-6 and TRBJ2-5; 7 bases align to TRBD1. Germline CDR1 reads SGHVS; CDR2 reads FNYEAQ. Trimming at V came to 4 bases and at J to 2 bases, leaving 7 bases not matched to a gene. The CDR3 is 15 amino acids. CDR3: CASSWTTGRQETQYF. For the CDR3, the DNA is TGTGCCAGCAGCTGGACGACAGGGCGACAAGAGACCCAGTACTTC. Based on the CDR3 plus reference TRBV7-6 and TRBJ2-5, the full variable domain is GAGVSQSPRYKVTKRGQDVALRCDPISGHVSLYWYRQALGQGPEFLTYFNYEAQQDKSGLPNDRFSAERPEGSISTLTIQRTEQRDSAMYRCASSWTTGRQETQYFGPGTRLLVL.

This sequence joins TRBV7-2 and TRBJ2-5; a weak D match, TRBD2 (5 bases). The CDR3 is 17 residues long. Germline loops: CDR1 SGHTA, CDR2 FQGNSA. V shed 6 bases and J shed 1 base, with 21 bases lying between them. CDR3 bases: TGTGCCAGCAGTCCCCCGGCTCCGTGGGCGGGCCAAGAGACCCAGTACTTC. It specifies CASSPPAPWAGQETQYF.

V gene TRBV6-1 combines with J gene TRBJ2-1, with 8 bases that match TRBD2. With V trimmed by 4 bases and J by 5 bases, 7 bases remained unmatched. The length of the CDR3 is 15 residues. The germline V gene has CDR1 MNHNS and CDR2 SASEGT. CDR3 bases: TGTGCCAGCAGTGCGGGGGGGGTTGGTGACAATGAGCAGTTCTTC. Its protein product is CASSAGGVGDNEQFF.

This clone was picked up one time. The rearrangement joins TRBV27 to TRBJ2-7; D call uncertain. Trimming stripped 2 bases from V and 0 bases from J, with 8 bases between. Germline assignment: CDR1 MNHEY and CDR2 SMNVEV (reference sequence). The CDR3 loop spans 14 amino acids. DNA for the CDR3: TGTGCCAGCAGTTTAATCCGCAGCTCCTACGAGCAGTACTTC. As protein: CASSLIRSSYEQYF.

V gene TRBV7-8 combines with J gene TRBJ2-7; a weak D match, TRBD1 (6 bases). In germline, CDR1 is SGHVS, CDR2 FQNEAQ. The V end was cut by 5 bases, the J end by 6 bases, with 14 bases between. The CDR3 consists of 13 residues. The CDR3 DNA reads as TGTGCCAGCAGCCACAGGGTGAACCCCGAGCAGTACTTC. This sequence encodes CASSHRVNPEQYF.

The V and J genes are TRBV19 and TRBJ1-5; TRBD1 is a possible D gene (6 bases). The CDR3 sequence is 14 residues long. Trimming cost V 8 bases and J 7 bases, with 18 bases left between them. The germline gives CDR1 LNHDA, CDR2 SQIVND (reference sequence). CDR3 in DNA: TGTGCCAGTGGTCCTAGGGGGGGCTGGCAGCCCCAGCATTTT. Protein sequence: CASGPRGGWQPQHF. Complete variable domain (other parts from reference TRBV19 and TRBJ1-5): DGGITQSPKYLFRKEGQNVTLSCEQNLNHDAMYWYRQDPGQGLRLIYYSQIVNDFQKGDIAEGYSVSREKKESFPLTVTSAQKNPTAFYLCASGPRGGWQPQHFGDGTRLSIL.

The chain combines TRBV4-2 with TRBJ2-1, with D perhaps being TRBD1 or TRBD2 (7 bases each). Germline assignment: CDR1 LGHNA and CDR2 YNFKEQ. V dropped 0 bases and J dropped 7 bases, with 13 bases sitting between them. The CDR3 is 15 amino acids. The CDR3 nucleotides are TGTGCCAGCAGCCAAGAATCAGGGGGGGGAAATGAGCAGTTCTTC. It is translated as CASSQESGGGNEQFF.

The V gene is TRBV28, the J gene TRBJ2-5; D gene ambiguous. V lost 7 bases to trimming and J lost 3 bases, with 21 bases between them. In germline, CDR1 is MDHEN, CDR2 SYDVKM. This CDR3 comprises 16 residues. The CDR3 nucleotides read TGTGCCAGCACCCTAACTACACAGACATTAGAAGAGACCCAGTACTTC. Protein product: CASTLTTQTLEETQYF.

This clone is a singleton in its sample. This chain joins TRBV7-3 and TRBJ2-2; 7 bases line up with TRBD2. Looked up from germline, CDR1 is SGHTA and CDR2 is FQGTGA. This CDR3 spans 16 amino acids. The J segment lost 2 bases and the V segment lost 5 bases, leaving 8 bases of the junction unmatched. The CDR3 sequence: CASSPPGGSNTGELFF. For the CDR3, the DNA is TGTGCCAGCAGCCCCCCCGGCGGGAGTAACACCGGGGAGCTGTTTTTT. The full variable domain, in which reference TRBV7-3 and TRBJ2-2 provide the parts outside the CDR3, is GAGVSQTPSNKVTEKGKYVELRCDPISGHTALYWYRQSLGQGPEFLIYFQGTGAADDSGLPNDRFFAVRPEGSVSTLKIQRTERGDSAVYLCASSPPGGSNTGELFFGEGSRLTVL.

The chain employs TRBV9 and TRBJ1-2; D unresolved. Germline loops: CDR1 SGDLS, CDR2 YYNGEE. Deletions cut 3 bases from V and 8 bases from J, with 8 bases between. The CDR3 is 11 residues long. DNA of the CDR3: TGTGCCAGCAGCGATCCCGAGGGCTACACCTTC. Translated: CASSDPEGYTF.

The rearrangement links TRBV25-1 to TRBJ2-5; TRBD1 matches 7 bases. Germline CDR1 is MGHDK and CDR2 is SYGVNS. The CDR3 is 15 amino acids. V gave up 4 bases and J gave up 5 bases; unmatched junction bases: 10. The CDR3 region has the DNA TGTGCCAGCAGTGGTCTGACAGGGCTGCCTGAGACCCAGTACTTC. Translating it yields CASSGLTGLPETQYF.

The chain recombines TRBV13 with TRBJ1-5; D not certain. The germline V and J ends were trimmed by 0 bases and 7 bases, with 4 bases remaining between them. The V gene's germline CDR1 is PRHDT and CDR2 FYEKMQ (reference sequence). The length of the CDR3 is 12 residues. CDR3 sequence reads: CASSLGPQPQHF. CDR3 sequence (DNA): TGTGCCAGCAGCTTAGGCCCCCAGCCCCAGCATTTT.

The chain uses TRBV6-6 and TRBJ2-3, with 7 bases lining up with TRBD2. The CDR3 loop spans 14 amino acids. With V trimmed by 2 bases and J by 4 bases, 3 bases remained unmatched. Germline CDR1 reads MNHNY; CDR2 reads SVGAGI (reference sequence). CDR3 sequence reads: CASSYGLAADTQYF. CDR3 coding DNA: TGTGCCAGCAGTTACGGGCTAGCGGCAGATACGCAGTATTTT.

In DNA form, the CDR3 reads TGTGCCAGCAGTTTAATGCCGAGCTCCTACAATGAGCAGTTCTTC. Protein: CASSLMPSSYNEQFF. The chain employs TRBV27 and TRBJ2-1; the D is unclear. Germline assignment: CDR1 MNHEY and CDR2 SMNVEV (reference sequence). The CDR3 has 15 residues. Deletions cut 2 bases from V and 0 bases from J, with 8 bases between.

The chain carries TRBV5-1 and TRBJ2-6; 7 nucleotides line up with TRBD1. The CDR3 sequence is 17 residues long. Germline loops: CDR1 SGHRS, CDR2 YFSETQ. V lost 2 bases and J lost 2; bases outside the gene matches: 7. CDR3 region: CASSFLMTGTGANVLTF. The CDR3 nucleotides read TGCGCCAGCAGCTTTCTGATGACAGGGACTGGGGCCAACGTCCTGACTTTC.

V usage is TRBV7-9 and J usage is TRBJ2-4; D is uncertain. This CDR3 is built from 16 residues. CDR1 and CDR2 from the germline V gene are SEHNR and FQNEAQ (reference sequence). The V and J ends lost 3 bases and 0 bases respectively, with 12 bases between them. CDR3 in amino acids: CASSLSPTQAKNIQYF. The CDR3 coding sequence is TGTGCCAGCAGCTTGTCTCCGACGCAAGCCAAAAACATTCAGTACTTC.

V and J are TRBV28 and TRBJ1-6, with unresolved D. The CDR3 is 14 amino acids. Germline V gives CDR1 MDHEN, CDR2 SYDVKM. V was cut by 5 bases and J by 12 bases, with 17 bases left in between. The CDR3 spells CASSPLPGGQPLHF. Written as DNA, the CDR3 is TGTGCCAGCAGTCCATTACCTGGCGGCCAACCCCTCCACTTT.

Concerning this clone itself: Other DNA variants within this sample encode the same CDR3. The chain uses TRBV5-6 and TRBJ1-5; D gene uncertain. Trimming stripped 1 base from V and 2 bases from J, with 4 bases between. The germline CDR1 and CDR2 sequences are SGHDT and YYEEEE. This CDR3 has 13 amino acids. The CDR3 region has the DNA TGTGCCAGCAGCTTGTGGGGCAATCAGCCCCAGCATTTT. Translation: CASSLWGNQPQHF.

V gene TRBV5-6 combines with J gene TRBJ2-7, with TRBD1 matching over 9 bases. Unmatched junction bases numbered 7, after V lost 4 bases and J lost 2 bases. The germline CDR1 and CDR2 sequences are SGHDT and YYEEEE. CDR3 length: 15 residues. The CDR3 nucleotides read TGTGCCAGCAGCGGGGGGACAGGGAAGACCTACGAGCAGTACTTC. Protein sequence: CASSGGTGKTYEQYF.

The chain employs TRBV19 and TRBJ1-5; D call uncertain. V was pared by 5 bases and J by 6 bases, with 17 bases between. This CDR3 comprises 15 residues. CDR1 is LNHDA, CDR2 SQIVND, per germline (reference sequence). The CDR3, as DNA: TGTGCCAGTAGTGGCCGCCGGGGTCTGGGTCAGCCCCAGCATTTT. This gives the protein CASSGRRGLGQPQHF.

The rearrangement joins TRBV9 to TRBJ1-4, with D possibly TRBD1 on 5 matching bases. The V gene lost 0 bases and the J gene lost 8 bases, with 11 bases spanning the gap. Germline V lookup: CDR1 SGDLS, CDR2 YYNGEE. The CDR3 sequence is 14 residues long. The CDR3 nucleotides are TGTGCCAGCAGCGTAGCAGGGAATGGGGAAAAACTGTTTTTT. Its translation is CASSVAGNGEKLFF.

There are a few counts of this clone. CDR3 in amino acids: CASSQATGLATEAFF. The CDR3 DNA is TGCGCCAGCAGCCAAGCAACAGGTTTAGCCACTGAAGCTTTCTTT. The V gene is TRBV4-1, the J gene TRBJ1-1, with D perhaps matching TRBD1 (5 bases). The V end lost 1 base, the J end lost 4 bases, and 13 bases lay between the germline ends. Looked up from germline, CDR1 is MGHRA and CDR2 is YSYEKL. The CDR3 is 15 residues long.

This clone was seen a handful of times. The chain recombines TRBV19 with TRBJ1-5; D is unclear. Trimming stripped 5 bases from V and 9 bases from J, with 17 bases between. There are 14 residues in the CDR3. CDR1 and CDR2 from the germline V gene are LNHDA and SQIVND (reference sequence). CDR3 loop: CASSPPWPYAPQHF. The DNA for the CDR3 is TGTGCCAGTAGTCCCCCGTGGCCCTATGCGCCCCAGCATTTT.

The sample holds a few counts of this clone. Other nucleotide sequences from this sample produce the same CDR3. The rearrangement links TRBV7-9 to TRBJ2-2; D is undetermined. V was shortened by 3 bases and J by 5 bases, with 7 bases between the two germline ends. This CDR3 is 13 amino acids long. Germline CDR1 reads SEHNR; CDR2 reads FQNEAQ (reference sequence). CDR3 region: CASSLGNTGELFF. CDR3 DNA sequence: TGTGCCAGCAGCTTGGGGAATACCGGGGAGCTGTTTTTT.

V is TRBV27 and J is TRBJ2-7; D may be TRBD1 (5 bases). The V end lost 2 bases, the J end lost 5 bases, and 19 bases lay between the germline ends. This CDR3 spans 16 amino acids. CDR1 and CDR2 (germline): MNHEY, SMNVEV (reference sequence). Here the CDR3 reads CASSLLSPTGGDEQYF. The CDR3 region has the DNA TGTGCCAGCAGTTTACTCTCCCCCACAGGTGGCGACGAGCAGTACTTC.

The chain couples TRBV6-1 to TRBJ1-2; no definite D call. Germline CDR1 reads MNHNS; CDR2 reads SASEGT. V was pared by 10 bases and J by 0 bases, with 12 bases between. There are 13 residues in the CDR3. The CDR3 is CATNTAPNYGYTF. The CDR3 region has the DNA TGTGCCACCAATACAGCCCCTAACTATGGCTACACCTTC.